These 18 T cell receptor beta chains originate from one sample sequenced in a study of shared clonotypes between healthy human individuals. Sequenced by immunoSEQ multiplex PCR; TCRdb stores in-frame clones only, minus some. This sample has 2 million to 2.5 million clones, with roughly 93% found just once. The sample was naive CD4+ T cells from PBMCs. Subset in this sample: CD45RA+ positively selected. The receptors stem from a man younger than 30 in good health. Some clones in this sample may be carry-over from other donors' samples.

This clone was seen once. V gene TRBV2 combines with J gene TRBJ2-1, with 12 positions matching TRBD2. The CDR3 extends over 15 amino acids. Germline loops: CDR1 SNHLY, CDR2 FYNNEI. Trimming at V came to 5 bases and at J to 8 bases, leaving 7 bases not matched to a gene. The CDR3 DNA reads TGTGCCAGCAGTAAGGGACTAGCGGGTAGAGATGAGCAGTTCTTC. Its translation: CASSKGLAGRDEQFF.

The CDR3 bases are TGTGCCAGCAGCTACAGGGATACAATTGGGGCCGAAGCTTTCTTT. Translated: CASSYRDTIGAEAFF. This chain uses TRBV6-1 with TRBJ1-1; D is perhaps TRBD1 (6 bases). This CDR3 is 15 amino acids long. With 6 bases removed from V and 8 bases from J, the gap between germline ends came to 22 bases. From germline, CDR1 is MNHNS and CDR2 SASEGT.

Note on this clone: The same CDR3 also results from other DNA sequences found in this sample. CDR3: CASSYGRGSYEQYF. The CDR3 DNA follows: TGTGCCAGCAGTTACGGAAGGGGCTCCTACGAGCAGTACTTC. The J gene is TRBJ2-7, the V gene TRBV6-5, with a tentative D call TRBD1 (5 bases). Germline V lookup: CDR1 MNHEY, CDR2 SVGAGI. Trimming cost V 2 bases and J 0 bases, with 8 bases left between them. This CDR3 region has 14 residues.

The chain carries TRBV18 and TRBJ1-5, with D possibly being TRBD1 (5 bases). V dropped 3 bases and J dropped 5 bases, with 11 bases sitting between them. Germline V gene sequence: CDR1 KGHSH, CDR2 LQKENI. CDR3 size: 14 residues. CDR3 loop: CASSPGVWDQPQHF. CDR3 DNA: TGTGCCAGCTCACCGGGGGTCTGGGATCAGCCCCAGCATTTT.

The chain employs TRBV11-2 and TRBJ2-1; D perhaps matches TRBD1 (5 bases). V was cut by 3 bases and J by 4 bases, with 19 bases left in between. From germline, CDR1 is SGHAT and CDR2 FQNNGV. The CDR3 sequence is 17 residues long. The CDR3 DNA reads TGTGCCAGCAGCTTGGTGGGGCGTTCCAAATTTTACAATGAGCAGTTCTTC. Translation gives CASSLVGRSKFYNEQFF.

This clone has just one count. This rearrangement joins TRBV10-2 to TRBJ1-5; possible D gene TRBD1, 5 bases. Trimming removed 2 bases at V and 6 bases at J, with 14 bases between. CDR3 length equals 15 residues. Germline CDR1 is WSHSY and CDR2 is SAAADI. Written as DNA, the CDR3 is TGCGCCAGCAGTGAGGGAGGGGTTGGGGGTCAGCCCCAGCATTTT. This translates into CASSEGGVGGQPQHF.

V gene TRBV28 combines with J gene TRBJ1-2, with D possibly matching TRBD1 (5 bases). From germline, CDR1 is MDHEN and CDR2 SYDVKM. V was trimmed by 5 bases and J by 2 bases, leaving 12 bases between them. This CDR3 region has 14 residues. CDR3 sequence reads: CASSPSPGNYGYTF. Here the CDR3 DNA reads TGTGCCAGCAGTCCCAGTCCAGGGAACTATGGCTACACCTTC.

The chain employs TRBV7-9 and TRBJ2-2; 9 bases match TRBD2. V trimming: 6 bases; J trimming: 0 bases; junction bases outside the gene matches: 8. Germline values: CDR1 SEHNR, CDR2 FQNEAQ (reference sequence). The CDR3 extends over 17 amino acids. The CDR3 nucleotides read TGTGCCAGCAGTCGAACGATAGCGGGAGCGAACACCGGGGAGCTGTTTTTT. Its translation: CASSRTIAGANTGELFF. Looking up the rest from reference TRBV7-9 and TRBJ2-2 gives the full variable domain: DTGVSQNPRHKITKRGQNVTFRCDPISEHNRLYWYRQTLGQGPEFLTYFQNEAQLEKSRLLSDRFSAERPKGSFSTLEIQRTEQGDSAMYLCASSRTIAGANTGELFFGEGSRLTVL.

This chain connects TRBV7-8 to TRBJ2-5; D possibly corresponds to TRBD2 (5 bases). The germline gives CDR1 SGHVS, CDR2 FQNEAQ. V shed 2 bases and J shed 3 bases, with 10 bases lying between them. The CDR3 contains 14 residues. DNA of the CDR3: TGTGCCAGCAGCTTATTCGGGGAGAAAGAGACCCAGTACTTC. Translated: CASSLFGEKETQYF.

The DNA of the CDR3 is TGCGCCAGCAGCCTCGGGACTGGTAGAGATAGGGGGGGCTTAGAGACCCAGTACTTC. As protein: CASSLGTGRDRGGLETQYF. The J gene is TRBJ2-5, the V gene TRBV5-1; a weak D match, TRBD2 (7 bases). In germline, CDR1 is SGHRS, CDR2 YFSETQ. This CDR3 is built from 19 residues. Trimming cost V 4 bases and J 4 bases, with 29 bases left between them.

This chain links TRBV25-1 with TRBJ2-7; D remains unclear. The CDR3 is 14 residues long. V was shortened by 1 base and J by 5 bases, with 12 bases between the two germline ends. CDR1 MGHDK and CDR2 SYGVNS come from the germline V gene. CDR3 protein: CASSESEGADEQYF. The CDR3 DNA sequence: TGTGCCAGCAGTGAATCCGAAGGAGCCGACGAGCAGTACTTC.

The rearrangement joins TRBV18 to TRBJ2-6; 9 bases line up with TRBD1. Trimming removed 3 bases from V and 4 bases from J; junction bases left unmatched: 13. In germline, CDR1 is KGHSH, CDR2 LQKENI. The CDR3 covers 19 residues. The CDR3 DNA reads TGTGCCAGCTCACCTCGGGGCGGGACAGGGCGGTCCGGGGCCAACGTCCTGACTTTC. Protein sequence: CASSPRGGTGRSGANVLTF.

The chain recombines TRBV5-1 with TRBJ2-7; D uncertain. Germline CDR1 reads SGHRS; CDR2 reads YFSETQ. This CDR3 region has 15 residues. Trimming stripped 3 bases from V and 5 bases from J, with 18 bases between. CDR3 nucleotides: TGCGCCAGCAGCTATGAGGACCGATTTAACCACGAGCAGTACTTC. Amino acid sequence: CASSYEDRFNHEQYF.

Regarding this clone: Other nucleotide sequences in the sample specify the same CDR3. This chain joins TRBV5-1 and TRBJ2-1, with D maybe TRBD2 (5 bases). Trimming removed 0 bases at V and 2 bases at J, with 9 bases between. The CDR3 consists of 15 residues. Germline CDR1 and CDR2: SGHRS and YFSETQ. CDR3 DNA: TGCGCCAGCAGCTTGGGTTCGGGGACCTACAATGAGCAGTTCTTC. Its protein is CASSLGSGTYNEQFF.

The chain's CDR3 is CASSQRTGLPVDYTF. The DNA for the CDR3 is TGTGCCAGCAGCCAACGGACAGGCCTGCCGGTGGACTACACCTTC. The chain combines TRBV28 with TRBJ1-2; 7 bases are shared with TRBD1. There are 15 residues in the CDR3. Looked up from germline, CDR1 is MDHEN and CDR2 is SYDVKM. V was clipped by 6 bases and J by 10 bases; unmatched bases: 17.

The V call is TRBV6-6, the J call TRBJ2-2; a possible D gene is TRBD1 (5 bases). Germline V gene data show CDR1 as MNHNY and CDR2 as SVGAGI (reference sequence). CDR3 length: 13 amino acids. V was cut by 2 bases and J by 8 bases, with 9 bases left in between. In DNA, the CDR3 is TGTGCCAGCAGTTACAGGGGTTCTGGGGAGCTGTTTTTT. Its translation is CASSYRGSGELFF.

Concerning this clone: A read error may produce the germline difference seen at one junction end. The chain joins TRBV29-1 to TRBJ1-2; 7 bases are a match to TRBD1. CDR3 length equals 11 residues. CDR1 and CDR2 (germline): SQVTM, ANQGSEA. The CDR3: CSVEQGGLVAF. The CDR3, as DNA: TGCAGCGTTGAACAGGGGGGGTTAGTCGCCTTC.

The V and J genes are TRBV7-2 and TRBJ2-1; 7 nucleotides match TRBD2. Germline CDR1 is SGHTA and CDR2 is FQGNSA. The CDR3 covers 16 residues. Trimming removed 1 base from V and 4 bases from J; junction bases left unmatched: 7. The CDR3 sequence is CASSLGLAAIYNEQFF. CDR3 in DNA: TGTGCCAGCAGCTTAGGTCTAGCGGCAATTTACAATGAGCAGTTCTTC.